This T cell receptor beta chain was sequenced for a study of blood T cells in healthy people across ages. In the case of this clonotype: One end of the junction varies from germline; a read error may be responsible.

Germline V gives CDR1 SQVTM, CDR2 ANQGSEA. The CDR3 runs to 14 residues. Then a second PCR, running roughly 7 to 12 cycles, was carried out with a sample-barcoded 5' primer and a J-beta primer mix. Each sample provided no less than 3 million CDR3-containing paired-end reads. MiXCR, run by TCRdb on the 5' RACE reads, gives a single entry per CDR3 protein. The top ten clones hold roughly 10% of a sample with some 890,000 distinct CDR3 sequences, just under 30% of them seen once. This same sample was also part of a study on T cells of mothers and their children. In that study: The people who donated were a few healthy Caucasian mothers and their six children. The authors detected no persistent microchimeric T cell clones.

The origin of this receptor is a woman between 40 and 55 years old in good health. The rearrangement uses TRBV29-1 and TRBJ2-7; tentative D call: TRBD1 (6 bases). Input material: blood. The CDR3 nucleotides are TGCAGCGTTGCACAGGGTAGGAGCTCCAACGAGCAGTACTTC. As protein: CSVAQGRSSNEQYF.